What follows are 11 T cell receptor beta chains derived from one specimen sequenced in a study of PD-1 blockade in classical Hodgkin lymphoma (dated by TCRdb to about 2020). To prepare the library, the immunoSEQ multiplex PCR assay was applied. The source is immuneACCESS, and TCRdb retained only in-frame sequences with V and J called. Part of the clones is not carried over; for the studies checked, unresolved V genes explain less than half of this, and the remainder is unexplained. This sample holds about 30,000 clones; roughly 70% were observed only once. Roughly 15% of the sample belongs to the ten largest clones. Reading the label with the study, this specimen's time point is: cycle 2 day 1 (C2D1) of nivolumab. Every trial patient had relapsed after autologous stem cell transplantation, and cohorts A, B and C differed in prior brentuximab vedotin exposure. The sequenced sample was peripheral blood mononuclear cells (PBMCs), obtained before the second cycle of nivolumab. These receptors came from a human donor with classical Hodgkin lymphoma.

V usage is TRBV7-8 and J usage is TRBJ1-4; TRBD1 matches 8 bases. V lost 5 bases, J lost 8 bases, and 7 bases stayed unmatched. Germline V gene data show CDR1 as SGHVS and CDR2 as FQNEAQ. The CDR3 consists of 14 residues. In DNA form, the CDR3 reads TGTGCCAGCAGCGTAGACAGGGGCCCCGAAAAACTGTTTTTT. It specifies CASSVDRGPEKLFF.

CDR3 residues: CASSYGKGTGLADTQYF. CDR3 DNA sequence: TGTGCCAGCAGTTATGGGAAAGGGACAGGTCTAGCAGATACGCAGTATTTT. This chain uses TRBV28 with TRBJ2-3; TRBD1 aligns across 8 bases. The CDR3 is 17 amino acids. V lost 4 bases, J lost 4 bases, and 13 bases stayed unmatched. Germline loops: CDR1 MDHEN, CDR2 SYDVKM.

The gene calls are TRBV27 and TRBJ2-1, with D possibly TRBD2 on 6 matching bases. Looked up from germline, CDR1 is MNHEY and CDR2 is SMNVEV (reference sequence). The CDR3 extends over 16 amino acids. V shed 5 bases and J shed 0 bases, with 14 bases lying between them. CDR3 sequence: CASSLGTRGSYNEQFF. As DNA, the CDR3 is TGTGCCAGCAGTCTGGGTACGCGGGGCTCCTACAATGAGCAGTTCTTC.

The chain combines TRBV7-9 with TRBJ2-7; 9 bases agree with TRBD1. This CDR3 is built from 15 residues. Germline V CDR1 and CDR2: SEHNR, FQNEAQ (reference sequence). The trim removed 1 base at V and 2 bases at J, leaving 3 bases unmatched. The CDR3 here is CASSLGGTGPYEQYF. In DNA, the CDR3 is TGTGCCAGCAGCTTAGGCGGGACAGGGCCCTACGAGCAGTACTTC. The full variable domain, rest sourced from reference TRBV7-9 and TRBJ2-7, is DTGVSQNPRHKITKRGQNVTFRCDPISEHNRLYWYRQTLGQGPEFLTYFQNEAQLEKSRLLSDRFSAERPKGSFSTLEIQRTEQGDSAMYLCASSLGGTGPYEQYFGPGTRLTVT.

This clone counts as medium-sized. This chain connects TRBV12-5 to TRBJ2-5; possible D gene TRBD2, 5 bases. CDR1 is LGHNT and CDR2 is FRNRAP in the germline V gene. V lost 4 bases and J lost 5, with 14 bases in between. There are 14 residues in the CDR3. CDR3 protein: CASGSGGLLETQYF. The DNA of the CDR3 is TGTGCTAGTGGTTCCGGCGGGTTACTGGAGACCCAGTACTTC.

The V and J genes are TRBV27 and TRBJ1-6; D uncertain. Trimming cost V 6 bases and J 7 bases, with 7 bases left between them. The germline V gene has CDR1 MNHEY and CDR2 SMNVEV (reference sequence). The CDR3 extends over 12 amino acids. Here the CDR3 reads CASRTGNSPLHF. The CDR3 DNA reads TGTGCCAGCAGGACGGGGAATTCACCCCTCCACTTT.

The chain uses TRBV30 and TRBJ2-3; 10 nucleotides match TRBD1. Germline CDR1 GTSNPN, CDR2 SVGIG (reference sequence). This CDR3 comprises 16 residues. V lost 1 base and J lost 4; bases outside the gene matches: 8. Written as DNA, the CDR3 is TGTGCCTGGAGTGGGGGACAGGGGAGGATAGCAGATACGCAGTATTTT. It codes for CAWSGGQGRIADTQYF.

This chain links TRBV9 with TRBJ2-3; D remains ambiguous. CDR1 is SGDLS and CDR2 is YYNGEE in the germline V gene. The CDR3 totals 13 residues. Trimming shortened V by 4 bases and J by 5 bases, and 11 bases separated the two germline ends. CDR3 loop: CASSPAWGDTQYF. CDR3 bases: TGTGCCAGCAGCCCGGCATGGGGAGATACGCAGTATTTT.

The rearrangement joins TRBV6-1 to TRBJ1-1, with D maybe TRBD1 (6 bases). From germline, CDR1 is MNHNS and CDR2 SASEGT. The V end was cut by 4 bases, the J end by 0 bases, with 9 bases between. This CDR3 has 14 amino acids. The CDR3 nucleotides are TGTGCCAGCAGTGGTAACAGGGTGAACACTGAAGCTTTCTTT. It is translated as CASSGNRVNTEAFF.

The chain links TRBV19 to TRBJ1-1; tentative D call: TRBD1 (5 bases). The V gene's germline CDR1 is LNHDA and CDR2 SQIVND (reference sequence). The CDR3 covers 14 residues. Trimming pared 8 bases from V and 0 bases from J, leaving 13 bases between. CDR3 in amino acids: CASRFTGMNTEAFF. The DNA of the CDR3 is TGTGCCAGTCGGTTTACAGGCATGAACACTGAAGCTTTCTTT.

This clone has a handful of counts. CDR3 nucleotides: TGTGCCAGCAGCCGGGGATTCCAAGAGACCCAGTACTTC. Protein product: CASSRGFQETQYF. The rearrangement joins TRBV7-2 to TRBJ2-5; maybe TRBD2 (5 bases). V was pared by 5 bases and J by 1 base, with 8 bases between. The CDR3 is 13 amino acids. Germline CDR1 and CDR2: SGHTA and FQGNSA.